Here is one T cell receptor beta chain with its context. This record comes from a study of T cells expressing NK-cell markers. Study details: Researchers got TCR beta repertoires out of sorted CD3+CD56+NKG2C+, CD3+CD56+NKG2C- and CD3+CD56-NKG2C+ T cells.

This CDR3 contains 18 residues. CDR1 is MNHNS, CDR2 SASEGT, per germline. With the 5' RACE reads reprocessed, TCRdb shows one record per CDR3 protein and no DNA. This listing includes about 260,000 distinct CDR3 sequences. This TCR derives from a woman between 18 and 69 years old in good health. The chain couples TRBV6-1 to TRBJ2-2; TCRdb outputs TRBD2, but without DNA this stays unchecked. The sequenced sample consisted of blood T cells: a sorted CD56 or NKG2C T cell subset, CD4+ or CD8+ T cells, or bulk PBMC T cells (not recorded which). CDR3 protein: CASSLHGVAGVGSGELFF.